One T cell receptor (beta chain) is described in this entry. This sample also contains other DNA sequences that code for the same CDR3. CD8 cells classed as naive were CD45RO-negative and positively selected for CCR7, excluding terminally differentiated effector memory CD45RA+ cells. The sample belongs to a study of shared clonotypes between healthy human individuals. Germline CDR1 is MNHEY and CDR2 is SMNVEV (reference sequence). V lost 4 bases and J lost 0, with 4 bases in between. The length of the CDR3 is 14 residues. Only in-frame clones appear in the TCRdb table, and some are missing; sequencing was by immunoSEQ multiplex PCR. The sample records approximately 2,200,000 clones, about 92% being singletons.

The gene calls are TRBV27 and TRBJ2-6, with no clear D. Specimen: naive CD8+ T cells from PBMCs. The clonotype was recovered from a man aged 18 to 35 in good health. Some clones in this sample may be carry-over from other donors' samples. CDR3 sequence: CASSYYSGANVLTF. The CDR3 bases are TGTGCCAGCAGTTATTACTCTGGGGCCAACGTCCTGACTTTC. The variable domain in full, with the rest retrieved from reference TRBV27 and TRBJ2-6, is EAQVTQNPRYLITVTGKKLTVTCSQNMNHEYMSWYRQDPGLGLRQIYYSMNVEVTDKGDVPEGYKVSRKEKRNFPLILESPSPNQTSLYFCASSYYSGANVLTFGAGSRLTVL.